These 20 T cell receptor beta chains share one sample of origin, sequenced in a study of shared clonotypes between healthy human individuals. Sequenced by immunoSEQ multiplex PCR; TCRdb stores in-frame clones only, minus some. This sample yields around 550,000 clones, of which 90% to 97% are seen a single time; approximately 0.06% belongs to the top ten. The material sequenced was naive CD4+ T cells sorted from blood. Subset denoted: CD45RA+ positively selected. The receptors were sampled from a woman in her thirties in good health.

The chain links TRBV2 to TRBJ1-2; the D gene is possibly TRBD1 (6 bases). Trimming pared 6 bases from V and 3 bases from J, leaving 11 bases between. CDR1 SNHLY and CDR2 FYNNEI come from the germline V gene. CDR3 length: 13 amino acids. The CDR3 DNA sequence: TGTGCCAGCAGGGGCACAGGGCACTATGGCTACACCTTC. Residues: CASRGTGHYGYTF.

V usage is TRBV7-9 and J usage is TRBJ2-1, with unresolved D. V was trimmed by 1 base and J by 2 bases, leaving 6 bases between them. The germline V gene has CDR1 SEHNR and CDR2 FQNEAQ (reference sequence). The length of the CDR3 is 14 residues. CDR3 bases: TGTGCCAGCAGCTTAGAATGGACCTACAATGAGCAGTTCTTC. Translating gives CASSLEWTYNEQFF.

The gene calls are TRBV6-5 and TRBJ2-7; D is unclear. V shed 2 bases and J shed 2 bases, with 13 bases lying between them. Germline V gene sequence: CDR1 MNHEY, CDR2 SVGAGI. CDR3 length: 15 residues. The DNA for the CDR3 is TGTGCCAGCAGTTACGCTGACTCTCCTCCCTACGAGCAGTACTTC. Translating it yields CASSYADSPPYEQYF.

The CDR3 DNA is TGCGCCAGCAGCCAACCGGGACAAAGGAACGGCTACACCTTC. Translated, it gives CASSQPGQRNGYTF. This chain links TRBV4-1 with TRBJ1-2; weak D call: TRBD1 (6 bases). V was shortened by 2 bases and J by 8 bases, with 15 bases between the two germline ends. This CDR3 is 14 amino acids long. Germline assignment: CDR1 MGHRA and CDR2 YSYEKL.

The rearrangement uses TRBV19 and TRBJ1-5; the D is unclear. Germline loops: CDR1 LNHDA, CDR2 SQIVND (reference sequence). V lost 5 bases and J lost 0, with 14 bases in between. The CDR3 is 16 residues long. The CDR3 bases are TGTGCCAGTAGTTTCCCTCCCAGCCTTAGCAATCAGCCCCAGCATTTT. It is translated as CASSFPPSLSNQPQHF.

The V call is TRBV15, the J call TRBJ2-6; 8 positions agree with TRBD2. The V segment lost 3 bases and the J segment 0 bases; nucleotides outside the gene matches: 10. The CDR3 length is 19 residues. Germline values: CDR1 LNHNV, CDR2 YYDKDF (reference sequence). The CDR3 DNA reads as TGTGCCACCAGCAGGGGCTTGTCTAGCGGGCCCTCTGGGGCCAACGTCCTGACTTTC. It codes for CATSRGLSSGPSGANVLTF. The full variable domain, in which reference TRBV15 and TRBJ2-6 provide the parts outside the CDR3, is DAMVIQNPRYQVTQFGKPVTLSCSQTLNHNVMYWYQQKSSQAPKLLFHYYDKDFNNEADTPDNFQSRRPNTSFCFLDIRSPGLGDTAMYLCATSRGLSSGPSGANVLTFGAGSRLTVL.

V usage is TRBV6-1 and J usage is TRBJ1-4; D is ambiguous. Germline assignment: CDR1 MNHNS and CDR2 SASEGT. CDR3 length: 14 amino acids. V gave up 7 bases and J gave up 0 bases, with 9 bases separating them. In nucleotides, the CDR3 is TGTGCCAGCATCCCTTTTTCAACTAATGAAAAACTGTTTTTT. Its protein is CASIPFSTNEKLFF.

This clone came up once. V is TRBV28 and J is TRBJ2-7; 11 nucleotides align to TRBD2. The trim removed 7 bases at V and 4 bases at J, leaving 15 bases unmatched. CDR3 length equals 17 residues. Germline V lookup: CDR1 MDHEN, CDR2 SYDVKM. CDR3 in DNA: TGTGCCAGCACCGTGGGCCTGGGACTAGCGGCAATGTACGAGCAGTACTTC. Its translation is CASTVGLGLAAMYEQYF.

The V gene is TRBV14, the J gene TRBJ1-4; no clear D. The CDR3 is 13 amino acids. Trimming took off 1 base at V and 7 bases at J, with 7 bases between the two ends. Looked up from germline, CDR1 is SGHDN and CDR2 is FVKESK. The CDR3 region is CASSQVPGEKLFF. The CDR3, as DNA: TGTGCCAGCAGCCAAGTGCCCGGTGAAAAACTGTTTTTT.

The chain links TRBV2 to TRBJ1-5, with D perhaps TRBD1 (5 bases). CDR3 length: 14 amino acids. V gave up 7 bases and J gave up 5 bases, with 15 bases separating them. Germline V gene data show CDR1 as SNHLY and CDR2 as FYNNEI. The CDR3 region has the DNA TGTGCCAGCACTATTGAAGGGGTCGATCAGCCCCAGCATTTT. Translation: CASTIEGVDQPQHF. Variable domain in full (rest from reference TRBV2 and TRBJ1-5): EPEVTQTPSHQVTQMGQEVILRCVPISNHLYFYWYRQILGQKVEFLVSFYNNEISEKSEIFDDQFSVERPDGSNFTLKIRSTKLEDSAMYFCASTIEGVDQPQHFGDGTRLSIL.

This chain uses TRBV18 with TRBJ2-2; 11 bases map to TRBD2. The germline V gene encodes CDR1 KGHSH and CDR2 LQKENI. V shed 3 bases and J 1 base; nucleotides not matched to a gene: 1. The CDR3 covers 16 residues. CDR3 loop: CASSPTSGVNTGELFF. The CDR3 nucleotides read TGTGCCAGCTCACCGACTAGCGGGGTGAACACCGGGGAGCTGTTTTTT.

The CDR3 loop is CASSQDWGPGTVSQETQYF. CDR3 nucleotide sequence: TGCGCCAGCAGCCAAGATTGGGGGCCAGGGACTGTGTCGCAAGAGACCCAGTACTTC. The chain couples TRBV4-1 to TRBJ2-5, with D tentatively TRBD1 or TRBD2 (6 bases each). The CDR3 loop spans 19 amino acids. V lost 0 bases, J lost 2 bases, and 22 bases lay in between. CDR1 and CDR2 (germline): MGHRA, YSYEKL.

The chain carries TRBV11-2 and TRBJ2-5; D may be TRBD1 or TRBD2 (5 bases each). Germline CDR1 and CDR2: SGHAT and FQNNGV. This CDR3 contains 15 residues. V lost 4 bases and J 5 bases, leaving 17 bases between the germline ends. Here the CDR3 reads CASSSGPLRPETQYF. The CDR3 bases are TGTGCCAGCAGCTCGGGACCTCTTCGCCCGGAGACCCAGTACTTC.

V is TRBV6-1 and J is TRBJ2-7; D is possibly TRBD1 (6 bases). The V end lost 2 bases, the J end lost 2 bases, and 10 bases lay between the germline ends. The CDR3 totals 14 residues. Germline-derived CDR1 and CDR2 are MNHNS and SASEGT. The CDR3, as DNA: TGTGCCAGCAGTGAAAGAGGGGGTCCCTACGAGCAGTACTTC. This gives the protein CASSERGGPYEQYF.

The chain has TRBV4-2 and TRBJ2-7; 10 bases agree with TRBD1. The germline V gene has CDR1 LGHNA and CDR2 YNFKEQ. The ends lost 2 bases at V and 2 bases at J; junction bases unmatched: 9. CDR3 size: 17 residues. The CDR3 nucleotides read TGTGCCAGCAGCCAATATCCCGGGACAGGGGTCGCCTACGAGCAGTACTTC. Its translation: CASSQYPGTGVAYEQYF.

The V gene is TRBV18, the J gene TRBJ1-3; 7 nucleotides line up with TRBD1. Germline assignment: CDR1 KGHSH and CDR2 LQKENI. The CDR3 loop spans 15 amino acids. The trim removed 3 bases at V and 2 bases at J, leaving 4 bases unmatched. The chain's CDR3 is CASSPSGQAGNTIYF. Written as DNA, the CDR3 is TGTGCCAGCTCACCTTCTGGACAGGCTGGAAACACCATATATTTT.

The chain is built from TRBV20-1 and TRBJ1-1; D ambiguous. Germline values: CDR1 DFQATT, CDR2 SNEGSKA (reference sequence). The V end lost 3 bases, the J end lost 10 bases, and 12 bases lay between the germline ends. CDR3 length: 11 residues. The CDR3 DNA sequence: TGCAGTGCTAGGGAGGGTTGGGGAGCTTTCTTT. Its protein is CSAREGWGAFF.

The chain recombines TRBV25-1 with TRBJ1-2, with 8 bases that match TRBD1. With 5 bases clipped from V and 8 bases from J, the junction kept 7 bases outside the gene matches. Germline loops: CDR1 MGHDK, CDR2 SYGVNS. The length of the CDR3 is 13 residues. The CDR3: CASSRTGPEGYTF. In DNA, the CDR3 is TGTGCCAGCAGTAGGACAGGGCCAGAGGGCTACACCTTC.

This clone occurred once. The CDR3 DNA is TGCAGTGCTAGCGGGAGAGCTGTGCAGTTCTTC. Translating it yields CSASGRAVQFF. This chain uses TRBV20-1 with TRBJ2-1; D may be TRBD2 (6 bases). The CDR3 loop spans 11 amino acids. Trimming removed 3 bases at V and 12 bases at J, with 12 bases between. Germline CDR1 DFQATT, CDR2 SNEGSKA (reference sequence).

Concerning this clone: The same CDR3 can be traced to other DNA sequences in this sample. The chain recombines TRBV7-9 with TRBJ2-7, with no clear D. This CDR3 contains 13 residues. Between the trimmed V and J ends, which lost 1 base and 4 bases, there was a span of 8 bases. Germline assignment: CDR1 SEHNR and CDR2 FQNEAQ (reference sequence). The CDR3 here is CASSLVPSYEQYF. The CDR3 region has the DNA TGTGCCAGCAGCTTAGTTCCATCTTACGAGCAGTACTTC.